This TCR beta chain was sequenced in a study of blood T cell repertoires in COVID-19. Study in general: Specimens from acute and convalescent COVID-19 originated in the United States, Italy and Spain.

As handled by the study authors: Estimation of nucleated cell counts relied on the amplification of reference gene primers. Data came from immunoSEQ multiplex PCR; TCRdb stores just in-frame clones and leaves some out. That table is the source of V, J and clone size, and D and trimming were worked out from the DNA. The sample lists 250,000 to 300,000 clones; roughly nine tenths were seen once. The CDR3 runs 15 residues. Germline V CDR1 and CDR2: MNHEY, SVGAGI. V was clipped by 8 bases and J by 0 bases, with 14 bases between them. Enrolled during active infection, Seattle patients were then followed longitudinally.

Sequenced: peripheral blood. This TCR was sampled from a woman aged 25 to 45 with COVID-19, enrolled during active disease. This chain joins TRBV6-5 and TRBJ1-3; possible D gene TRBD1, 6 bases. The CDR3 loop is CASEGQPTSGNTIYF. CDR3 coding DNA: TGTGCCAGCGAGGGACAACCAACCTCTGGAAACACCATATATTTT.